The rows below give T cell receptor beta chains drawn from one sample of a study. TCRdb used MiXCR to reprocess the reads, holding one entry per CDR3 protein. Found here are roughly 7,100 distinct CDR3 sequences, roughly 32% of them singletons; the top ten hold 22%. Sequencing used blood. The source is a human donor. The CDR3 runs from the conserved cysteine through the conserved F or W. The order of the fields is clone size, J gene, V gene, CDR3 protein. The size of a clone is reported for some rows only, either as once, few or many, or as a class for expanded clones.

medium-sized | TRBJ1-6 | TRBV30 | CAWSEGAAYNSPLHF
medium-sized | TRBJ2-3 | TRBV19 | CASSIGSQDTQYF
medium-sized | TRBJ1-1 | TRBV12-3/TRBV12-4 | CASSLAQGPEAFF
medium-sized | TRBJ1-5 | TRBV20-1 | CSANEGAQPQHF
many | TRBJ2-7 | TRBV7-2 | CASSASGLSSYEQYF
- | TRBJ1-1 | TRBV29-1 | CSVDSGANTEAFF
medium-sized | TRBJ2-1 | TRBV30 | CAWEIASYNEQFF
once | TRBJ1-5 | TRBV29-1 | CSSSISGRHGGTASNQPQHF
medium-sized | TRBJ2-3 | TRBV4-2 | CASSQDRGLARTDTQYF
medium-sized | TRBJ1-1 | TRBV30 | CAWSRLGVNTEAFF
medium-sized | TRBJ1-4 | TRBV29-1 | CSVALVYEKLFF
- | TRBJ1-1 | TRBV20-1 | CSARDTNTEAFF
- | TRBJ2-2 | TRBV20-1 | CSARAAGELFF
once | TRBJ2-7 | TRBV20-1 | CSASGTGDDEQYF
medium-sized | TRBJ2-7 | TRBV20-1 | CSARETGPHNEQYF
medium-sized | TRBJ2-3 | TRBV29-1 | CSVGAAGTSETDTQYF
medium-sized | TRBJ2-7 | TRBV6-2/TRBV6-3 | CASSYSDYYEQYF
- | TRBJ1-5 | TRBV20-1 | CSATREGVNQPQHF
medium-sized | TRBJ1-1 | TRBV29-1 | CSAATGVGEAFF
medium-sized | TRBJ1-1 | TRBV30 | CAWSGAGDGDTEAFF
- | TRBJ1-4 | TRBV4-2 | CASSQEGLGGETQDEKLFF
medium-sized | TRBJ1-1 | TRBV18 | CASSPVQGAHLEAFF
many | TRBJ2-1 | TRBV4-2 | CASSQDEGGPYNEQFF
- | TRBJ2-1 | TRBV20-1 | CSGRRGPYNEQFF
medium-sized | TRBJ2-7 | TRBV14 | CASSPGTGYVRSYEQYF
- | TRBJ1-1 | TRBV19 | CASSIEVRGTEAFF
- | TRBJ1-1 | TRBV25-1 | CASSESWDEVTEAFF
- | TRBJ1-1 | TRBV25-1 | CASSEYFGKGLKDTEAFF
- | TRBJ1-2 | TRBV18 | CASSPTGGNYGYTF
medium-sized | TRBJ1-1 | TRBV5-8 | CASSLGRGIGTEAFF
many | TRBJ2-1 | TRBV12-3/TRBV12-4 | CASSPGLAGGYNEQFF
medium-sized | TRBJ1-1 | TRBV12-3/TRBV12-4 | CASSLAGYTEAFF
medium-sized | TRBJ2-6 | TRBV30 | CAWSRTGPTGANVLTF
medium-sized | TRBJ2-3 | TRBV30 | CAWSYPGQGSTDTQYF
- | TRBJ1-1 | TRBV29-1 | CSVARTNTEAFF
medium-sized | TRBJ1-2 | TRBV18 | CASSPGHIYGYTF
medium-sized | TRBJ2-1 | TRBV6-4 | CASSEASHGYNEQFF
medium-sized | TRBJ1-1 | TRBV29-1 | CSVLRDRQTEAFF
- | TRBJ1-1 | TRBV5-1 | CASSSMNTEAFF
- | TRBJ2-7 | TRBV20-1 | CSARAGLAGGPYEQYF
many | TRBJ2-2 | TRBV18 | CASSPGLQNTGELFF